Many counts were recorded for the clone carrying this T cell receptor beta chain. The antigen is undetermined. The entry originates in a study of naive and memory T cell subsets. General study results and limits: TCR transcript changes with activation or differentiation may affect this RNA method. Higher TCR numbers at tuberculin sites reflect T cell infiltration, per interpretation.

Germline CDR1 and CDR2: MNHEY and SVGEGT. V was clipped by 6 bases and J by 3 bases; unmatched bases: 4. CDR3 length: 13 amino acids. As to treatment: skin biopsy from PPD injection site in Mantoux-positive individual. Reverse transcription used DNase-treated unsorted total RNA, aiming for about 1 to 1000 ng. The library had UMIs added by 3' ligation of an oligonucleotide to TCR cDNA. Individuals with a positive Mantoux test gave biopsies from PPD-injected skin. Reverse transcription of blood and skin TCR RNA was primed at alpha and beta constant regions. TCRdb reprocessed the UMI-ligation and nested PCR reads with MiXCR, giving one entry per CDR3 protein. The sample consists of about 18,000 distinct CDR3 sequences, 8% to 10% of them appearing once.

The sequencing used skin, collected from a tuberculin skin test site. The chain has TRBV6-2 or TRBV6-3 and TRBJ2-5; TRBD1 agrees at 7 bases. This clonotype originated in an adult in good health. Written as DNA, the CDR3 is TGTGCCAGCAGGATCACAGGGGAAGAGACCCAGTACTTC. It translates to CASRITGEETQYF.